This is a list of T cell receptor beta chains from one sample in a study of cytomegalovirus exposure and HLA in healthy donors. The protocol was immunoSEQ multiplex PCR, while the TCRdb copy is restricted to in-frame clones and leaves out a portion. The data contain about 160,000 clones, 77% of them singletons. Sequencing input: PBMCs. These receptors all come from a woman aged 25 to 39 in good health and CMV-seronegative. Both conserved end residues are part of each CDR3. The D gene is left open where the match is weak. A clone size is listed for some rows: how often the clone was seen (once, few, many), or a class if it is expanded.

TRBJ2-7	NA	TRBV5-1	TRBD2	CASSLASGEGEQYF	TGCGCCAGCAGCTTGGCCTCGGGGGAGGGCGAGCAGTACTTC
TRBJ2-3	once	TRBV7-3	TRBD2	CASSQGLGTDTQYF	TGTGCCAGCAGTCAAGGACTAGGCACAGATACGCAGTATTTT
TRBJ1-1	NA	TRBV2	NA	CASTAQGGNTEAFF	TGTGCCAGCACCGCCCAGGGAGGGAACACTGAAGCTTTCTTT
TRBJ1-3	NA	TRBV6-1	NA	CASERSSGNTIYF	TGTGCCTCTGAGAGAAGCTCTGGAAACACCATATATTTT
TRBJ2-5	few	TRBV28	NA	CASSLYRVEDGETQYF	TGTGCCAGCAGTTTATACCGGGTAGAAGACGGGGAGACCCAGTACTTC
TRBJ2-7	NA	TRBV7-6	NA	CASSLAGSYEQYF	TGTGCCAGCAGCTTGGCGGGCTCCTACGAGCAGTACTTC
TRBJ2-7	NA	TRBV4-2	NA	CASSQSTVSYEQYF	TGTGCCAGCAGCCAATCGACAGTATCCTACGAGCAGTACTTC
TRBJ1-1	NA	TRBV27	TRBD1	CASRRDRGIEAFF	TGTGCCAGCAGGCGGGACAGGGGGATTGAAGCTTTCTTT
TRBJ1-5	NA	TRBV4-1	TRBD1	CASSQSSQGAKQPQHF	TGCGCCAGCAGCCAGTCTTCACAGGGGGCTAAGCAGCCCCAGCATTTT
TRBJ2-5	few	TRBV9	NA	CASSVDAGRETQYF	TGTGCCAGCAGCGTAGACGCGGGGAGGGAGACCCAGTACTTC
TRBJ2-7	NA	TRBV27	NA	CASSLQGVDEQYF	TGTGCCAGCAGTTTACAGGGTGTTGACGAGCAGTACTTC
TRBJ2-7	once	TRBV16	NA	CASSQSRRGYEQYF	TGTGCCAGCAGCCAATCCCGGCGAGGCTACGAGCAGTACTTC
TRBJ2-1	once	TRBV28	TRBD2	CASMTAGGDNEQFF	TGTGCCAGCATGACGGCGGGGGGGGACAATGAGCAGTTCTTC
TRBJ2-7	NA	TRBV7-3	NA	CASSSHGTTFEQYF	TGTGCCAGCAGCTCACATGGCACTACCTTTGAGCAGTACTTC
TRBJ1-1	NA	TRBV7-8	TRBD1	CASSAGTGGTEAFF	TGTGCCAGCAGCGCCGGGACAGGGGGGACTGAAGCTTTCTTT
TRBJ2-5	once	TRBV2	NA	CASSPLISVGETQYF	TGTGCCAGCAGCCCCCTGATTTCGGTCGGTGAGACCCAGTACTTC
TRBJ2-7	NA	TRBV29-1	TRBD1	CSVEYTGGSSYEQYF	TGCAGCGTTGAATACACAGGGGGGAGCTCCTACGAGCAGTACTTC
TRBJ2-3	NA	TRBV2	TRBD2	CAIYGLADTQYF	TGTGCCATATACGGACTAGCAGATACGCAGTATTTT
TRBJ2-3	NA	TRBV28	NA	CASSSRDKSTDTQYF	TGTGCCAGCAGTAGCCGGGACAAAAGCACAGATACGCAGTATTTT
TRBJ2-5	NA	TRBV7-3	NA	CASSFGQGGETQYF	TGTGCCAGCAGCTTTGGGCAGGGAGGAGAGACCCAGTACTTC
TRBJ2-7	NA	TRBV4-2	NA	CASSQGALYEQYF	TGTGCCAGCAGCCAGGGGGCGCTCTACGAGCAGTACTTC
TRBJ1-1	NA	TRBV6-6	NA	CASSYSSHSNTEAFF	TGTGCCAGCAGTTACTCGAGTCATTCTAACACTGAAGCTTTCTTT
TRBJ1-1	NA	TRBV9	TRBD1	CASSVEEAGGNTEAFF	TGTGCCAGCAGCGTAGAGGAGGCAGGGGGGAACACTGAAGCTTTCTTT
TRBJ1-2	NA	TRBV7-3	NA	CASGGHEVDGYTF	TGTGCCAGCGGGGGCCATGAAGTCGATGGCTACACCTTC
TRBJ2-7	few	TRBV27	TRBD2	CASSARTSAVSYEQYF	TGTGCCAGCAGCGCCAGGACTAGTGCGGTCTCCTACGAGCAGTACTTC
TRBJ2-7	NA	TRBV23-1	NA	CASSQSVPGVQGYEQYF	TGCGCCAGCAGTCAATCGGTCCCGGGCGTACAGGGCTACGAGCAGTACTTC
TRBJ2-7	NA	TRBV5-4	TRBD2	CASSTTSGRPDEQYF	TGTGCCAGCAGCACTACTAGCGGGAGGCCTGACGAGCAGTACTTC
TRBJ1-3	NA	TRBV25-1	TRBD1	CASRDRGTGNTIYF	TGTGCCAGCAGAGACAGGGGGACTGGAAACACCATATATTTT
TRBJ1-2	NA	TRBV6-5	NA	CASSYGGGYGYPF	TGTGCCAGCAGTTACGGGGGAGGCTATGGCTACCCCTTC
TRBJ2-7	NA	TRBV30	NA	CAWARWAGDYEQYF	TGTGCCTGGGCGAGGTGGGCAGGGGACTACGAGCAGTACTTC
TRBJ1-2	NA	TRBV11-1	NA	CASSLSPGGAETF	TGTGCCAGCAGCTTGAGTCCGGGGGGCGCGGAAACCTTC
TRBJ2-5	NA	TRBV4-2	TRBD2	CASSLPGSGGASQYF	TGTGCCAGCAGCCTCCCGGGCAGCGGGGGGGCATCCCAGTACTTC
TRBJ1-1	NA	TRBV7-8	TRBD1	CASSLGQGAIGTEAFF	TGTGCCAGCAGCCTGGGACAGGGAGCGATTGGCACTGAAGCTTTCTTT
TRBJ2-5	NA	TRBV7-2	NA	CASSPPSVETQYF	TGTGCCAGCAGTCCCCCTAGCGTGGAGACCCAGTACTTC
TRBJ2-7	NA	TRBV14	TRBD2	CASSSLVAGGPYEQYF	TGTGCCAGCAGCTCGCTGGTAGCGGGGGGTCCCTACGAGCAGTACTTC
TRBJ2-7	NA	TRBV7-9	TRBD2	CASSLEGLAGSYEQYF	TGTGCCAGCAGCTTAGAGGGACTAGCGGGCTCCTACGAGCAGTACTTC
TRBJ2-6	few	TRBV30	NA	CAWGSGTLSGANVLTF	TGTGCCTGGGGGTCAGGAACCCTCTCTGGGGCCAACGTCCTGACTTTC
TRBJ2-7	NA	TRBV4-1	NA	CASSQEGARPYEQYF	TGCGCCAGCAGCCAAGAGGGAGCGAGGCCCTACGAGCAGTACTTC
TRBJ1-2	NA	TRBV2	NA	CASSVSLTVSGYTF	TGTGCCAGCAGTGTCTCGCTGACAGTTAGCGGCTACACCTTC
TRBJ1-3	NA	TRBV29-1	NA	CSAQGSVNTIYF	TGCAGCGCCCAGGGTTCAGTAAACACCATATATTTT
TRBJ1-5	NA	TRBV6-1	NA	CASSGTVPSNQPQHF	TGTGCCAGCAGTGGGACAGTACCGAGCAATCAGCCCCAGCATTTT
TRBJ2-1	NA	TRBV18	TRBD2	CASSLTSGGSYNEQFF	TGTGCCAGCTCACTGACTAGCGGGGGATCCTACAATGAGCAGTTCTTC
TRBJ1-2	NA	TRBV18	TRBD1	CASSPGQGLSNYGYTF	TGTGCCAGCTCACCCGGACAGGGTTTATCCAACTATGGCTACACCTTC
TRBJ2-1	NA	TRBV19	TRBD2	CASSFTSGGAIFSNEQFF	TGTGCCAGTAGTTTTACTAGCGGGGGGGCCATTTTTAGTAATGAGCAGTTCTTC
TRBJ2-3	NA	TRBV28	TRBD2	CATSRAGDLKDTQYF	TGTGCCACCAGCAGGGCGGGAGATCTGAAAGATACGCAGTATTTT
TRBJ2-1	NA	TRBV9	TRBD2	CASSPGGGAGLHNEQFF	TGTGCCAGCAGCCCGGGAGGAGGGGCGGGGCTTCACAATGAGCAGTTCTTC
TRBJ1-6	NA	TRBV11-2	NA	CASSFGLGGSPLHF	TGTGCCAGCAGCTTTGGGCTTGGTGGTTCACCCCTCCACTTT